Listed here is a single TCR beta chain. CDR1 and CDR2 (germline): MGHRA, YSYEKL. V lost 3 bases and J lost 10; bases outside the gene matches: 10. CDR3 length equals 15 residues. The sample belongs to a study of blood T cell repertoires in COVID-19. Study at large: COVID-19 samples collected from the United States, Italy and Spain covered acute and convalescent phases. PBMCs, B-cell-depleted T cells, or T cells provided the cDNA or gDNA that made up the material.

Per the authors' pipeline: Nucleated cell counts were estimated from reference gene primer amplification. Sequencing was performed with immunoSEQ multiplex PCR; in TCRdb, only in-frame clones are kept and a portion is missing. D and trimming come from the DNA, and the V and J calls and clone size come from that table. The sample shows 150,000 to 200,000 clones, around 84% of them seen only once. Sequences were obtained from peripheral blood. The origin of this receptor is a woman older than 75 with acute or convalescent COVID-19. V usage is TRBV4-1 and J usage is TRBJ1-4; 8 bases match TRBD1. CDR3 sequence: CASSQEDRARVKLFF. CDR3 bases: TGCGCCAGCAGCCAGGAGGACAGGGCACGTGTAAAACTGTTTTTT.